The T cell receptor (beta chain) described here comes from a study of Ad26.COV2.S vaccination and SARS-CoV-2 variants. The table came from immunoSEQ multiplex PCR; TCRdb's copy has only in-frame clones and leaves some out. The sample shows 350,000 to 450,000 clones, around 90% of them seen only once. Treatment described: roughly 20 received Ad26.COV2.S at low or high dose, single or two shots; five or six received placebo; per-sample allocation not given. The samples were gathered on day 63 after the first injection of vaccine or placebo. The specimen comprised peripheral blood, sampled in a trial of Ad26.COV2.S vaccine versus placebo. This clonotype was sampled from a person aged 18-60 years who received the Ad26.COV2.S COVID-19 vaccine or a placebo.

The CDR3 region is CASSHLPGEETQYF. DNA for the CDR3: TGCGCCAGCAGCCACCTCCCCGGGGAAGAGACCCAGTACTTC. The chain employs TRBV4-1 and TRBJ2-5; maybe TRBD2 (5 bases). Trimming shortened V by 3 bases and J by 3 bases, and 11 bases separated the two germline ends. From germline, CDR1 is MGHRA and CDR2 YSYEKL. There are 14 residues in the CDR3.